This record covers a single T cell receptor beta chain. Its antigen is unknown. These data are taken from a study of CXCR3-negative and CXCR3-positive naive CD8 T cells (dated by TCRdb to between 2018 and 2021). For the wider study: In total, approximately 130 million TRB reads were obtained, or roughly 1.5 +/- 0.3 million reads per library. Diversity and physicochemical repertoire analyses covered some ten donors pooled from two independent experiments. The TRBV-TRBJ cluster analysis covered naive subsets from about 5 donors and memory cells from 3 donors. Broader findings and caveats from the paper: Because surface CD5, which has been linked to self-reactivity in mice, was comparable between naive subsets, TCR interaction strength was also inferred from TRB CDR3 physicochemical properties. Naive CXCR3-negative and CXCR3-positive cells from the same donor showed similar TRBV-TRBJ usage, whereas memory cells showed distinct patterns. Comparably high repertoire diversity was found in both naive subsets, whereas much lower repertoire diversity was found in memory CD8+ T cells. TRB CDR3s from CXCR3-positive naive cells showed higher hydrophobicity (lower Kidera factor 4), lower energy, and higher strength and volume indices than CXCR3-negative naive cells. CXCR3 expression partially decreased after cryopreservation, so most assays used freshly isolated PBMCs.

Measured from the cysteine to the phenylalanine, the CDR3 is 15 residues long. The DNA sequence is not available. The germline V gene specifies SGHVS as CDR1 and FNYEAQ as CDR2. For every CD8+ T cell subset, approximately 300,000 cells were flow-sorted straight into RLT lysis buffer, and each subset was sorted in triplicate. To exclude memory contaminants, naive CD8+ T cells were stringently defined as CD45RO-CCR7+CD27+CD95-. Peripheral blood mononuclear cells were isolated from buffy coats using standard density gradient centrifugation. Naive CXCR3-negative and CXCR3-positive CD8+ T cells were flow-sorted using a FACSAria III. An RNeasy Mini Kit was used to extract total RNA from the sorted cells. The instrument was a NextSeq 550. The Human TCR Profiling Kit (MiLaboratory) was used to prepare UMI-labeled 5' RACE TRB cDNA libraries. cDNA synthesis used the entire amount of extracted RNA, and PCR amplification then used the entire amount of cDNA produced. Libraries were prepared in parallel with an identical number of PCR cycles. The authors processed their data as follows. About 53,000 +/- 10,000 unique UMI-labeled TRB cDNA molecules per library were extracted with MIGEC and MiXCR, with at least two reads per UMI required. On average, approximately 40,000 +/- 10,000 functional in-frame TRB CDR3 nucleotide clonotypes lacking stop codons were found per library. After each sample was downsampled to 5000 UMI-labeled TRB molecules, VDJtools was used to calculate diversity metrics such as normalized Shannon-Wiener and Chao1. For the central five CDR3 residues, VDJtools calculated physicochemical properties weighted by clonotype size, namely interaction energy, strength, volume and Kidera factor 4. TCRdb reprocessed the reads, reporting each CDR3 protein sequence once and no DNA. These V and J calls rely on TCRdb rather than the paper's analysis. The sample's table covers 90,000 to 100,000 distinct CDR3 sequences. The ten biggest clones cover 1.1% of the sample.

The rearranged segments are TRBV7-6 and TRBJ2-3; the TRBD1 assignment by TCRdb is unverifiable without DNA. This clonotype originated in a human donor in good health. Some clones in this sample may be carry-over from other donors' samples. Sequenced material: naive CXCR3+ CD8+ T cells from blood. Sample cell subset or site, as interpreted from the label and publication: CD45RO-CCR7+CD27+CD95- naive CD8+ T cells expressing CXCR3 (TNR3+). The CDR3 protein is CASSLEGAVGDTQYF.